This T cell receptor beta chain was obtained from a study of CD8+CD57+ T cells in acquired aplastic anemia. Study-wide context: When averaged, DNA from sorted CD4+ and CD8+ cells came to approximately 3.2 ug. Findings and limits, study-wide: The same twenty-nine CD8+ CDR3 sequences occurred in patients and in controls.

As for this clonotype: What it binds is unknown. Germline and junction disagree at one end, which may indicate a read error.

Sequencing involved patients with CD8+CD57+ cell expansion previously shown by flow cytometry. Germline lookup yields CDR1 KGHDR and CDR2 SFDVKD. The CDR3 covers 14 residues. Genomic DNA, the template, was used for profiling of the TCR beta VDJ and CDR3. TCRdb passed the reads through MiXCR, listing each CDR3 protein once. Here the sample spans approximately 180,000 distinct CDR3 sequences, roughly 50% being singletons. The chain employs TRBV24-1 and TRBJ1-5, with D unclear. Material for sequencing was sorted CD4+, CD8+, or CD8+CD57+ T cells (not recorded which) from PBMCs. The clonotype was recovered from a human donor with aplastic anemia. This CDR3 is CATSVNSASQPQNF. The CDR3 DNA reads as TGTGCCACCAGTGTAAATAGCGCAAGTCAGCCCCAGAATTTT.